A selection of T cell receptor beta chains follows, all from one sample in a study of blood T cells in healthy people across ages. TCRdb independently ran MiXCR on the 5' RACE reads; one entry per CDR3 protein. There are approximately 800,000 distinct CDR3 sequences in the sample; about 55% occur only once, and roughly 37% lies in the top ten. Sequencing used blood. All receptors derive from a man older than 75 in good health. CDR3s include the opening cysteine and the closing phenylalanine or tryptophan. The D gene is left open where the match is weak. Only part of the rows carry a size: once, few, many, or a class if the clone is expanded.

CDR3nt: TGCAGTGCTCCGCGGGACAGCAGCTCCTACGAGCAGTACTTC
CDR3aa: CSAPRDSSSYEQYF
abundance: few
d_gene: NA
j_gene: TRBJ2-7
v_gene: TRBV20-1

CDR3nt: TGTGCCAGTAGTCGTAGCGGGAGTAGGGATGGGCAGTTCTTC
CDR3aa: CASSRSGSRDGQFF
abundance: NA
d_gene: TRBD2
j_gene: TRBJ2-1
v_gene: TRBV27

CDR3nt: TGTGCCAGCAGCACCGGGGCGACTGGCTACACCTTC
CDR3aa: CASSTGATGYTF
abundance: few
d_gene: NA
j_gene: TRBJ1-2
v_gene: TRBV2

CDR3nt: TGCAGCTTTAGCCGCGACGGTTACAGTGAGCAGTTCTTC
CDR3aa: CSFSRDGYSEQFF
abundance: NA
d_gene: NA
j_gene: TRBJ2-1
v_gene: TRBV29-1

CDR3nt: TGTGCCAGCAGCCAAGACCCAACTAGCGGTCTCGGCGATGAGCAGTTCTTC
CDR3aa: CASSQDPTSGLGDEQFF
abundance: NA
d_gene: TRBD2
j_gene: TRBJ2-1
v_gene: TRBV3-1

CDR3nt: TGTGCCAGCAGCCAAGAGCTGGACAATGAGCAGTACTTC
CDR3aa: CASSQELDNEQYF
abundance: NA
d_gene: NA
j_gene: TRBJ2-5
v_gene: TRBV3-1

CDR3nt: TGCGCCAGCAGCCCCGTTGTGCCTGGGGCCAACGTCCTGACTTTC
CDR3aa: CASSPVVPGANVLTF
abundance: NA
d_gene: NA
j_gene: TRBJ2-6
v_gene: TRBV4-1

CDR3nt: TGTGCCACCAGTGATTCCCTGGACCTTAACGGTGAGCAGTTCTTC
CDR3aa: CATSDSLDLNGEQFF
abundance: NA
d_gene: NA
j_gene: TRBJ2-1
v_gene: TRBV24-1

CDR3nt: TGTGCCAGCAGCCCTCGACTAGCGGGGGTTTACAATGAGCAGTACTTC
CDR3aa: CASSPRLAGVYNEQYF
abundance: NA
d_gene: TRBD2
j_gene: TRBJ2-7
v_gene: TRBV7-9

CDR3nt: TGCAGCGCCCCAACGAGGGGCCCCACAGATACGCAGTATTTT
CDR3aa: CSAPTRGPTDTQYF
abundance: few
d_gene: NA
j_gene: TRBJ2-3
v_gene: TRBV29-1

CDR3nt: TGTGCCAGCAGTAGGACTAGCACTGAGCAGTACTTC
CDR3aa: CASSRTSTEQYF
abundance: NA
d_gene: TRBD2
j_gene: TRBJ2-5
v_gene: TRBV6-2/TRBV6-3

CDR3nt: TGCAGTGCTAGAGATCTGGGGTTCTACAATGAGCAGTTCTTC
CDR3aa: CSARDLGFYNEQFF
abundance: NA
d_gene: NA
j_gene: TRBJ2-1
v_gene: TRBV20-1

CDR3nt: TGTGCCAGTAAGGACAGAAACACTGAAGCTTTCTTT
CDR3aa: CASKDRNTEAFF
abundance: NA
d_gene: NA
j_gene: TRBJ1-1
v_gene: TRBV3-1

CDR3nt: TGCGCCAGCAGCTCGGACTACTACAATGAGCAGTTCTTC
CDR3aa: CASSSDYYNEQFF
abundance: NA
d_gene: NA
j_gene: TRBJ2-1
v_gene: TRBV5-1

CDR3nt: TGTGCCAGCAGCACCCCGGGGGCCAACGTCCTGACTTTC
CDR3aa: CASSTPGANVLTF
abundance: NA
d_gene: NA
j_gene: TRBJ2-6
v_gene: TRBV28

CDR3nt: TGTGCCAGCAGCTCCGTCCGGGGGGGCTACAATGAGCAGTTCTTC
CDR3aa: CASSSVRGGYNEQFF
abundance: NA
d_gene: TRBD2
j_gene: TRBJ2-1
v_gene: TRBV11-2

CDR3nt: TGTGCCAGCAGAGAGAAGAGCGGGGGTGCTTACGAGCAGTACTTC
CDR3aa: CASREKSGGAYEQYF
abundance: NA
d_gene: NA
j_gene: TRBJ2-7
v_gene: TRBV21-1

CDR3nt: TGTGCCAGCAGTTTAGTGCTGGGCCCCCTACCCTACGAGCAGTACTTC
CDR3aa: CASSLVLGPLPYEQYF
abundance: NA
d_gene: NA
j_gene: TRBJ2-7
v_gene: TRBV27

CDR3nt: TGTGCCAGCAGCTTAATGGTGGCAGGGAAGGGGTCCGACTATGGCTACACCTTC
CDR3aa: CASSLMVAGKGSDYGYTF
abundance: NA
d_gene: NA
j_gene: TRBJ1-2
v_gene: TRBV7-2

CDR3nt: TGCAGCTTGGTCCGGGACTCCTCCTACAATGAGCAGTTCTTC
CDR3aa: CSLVRDSSYNEQFF
abundance: few
d_gene: NA
j_gene: TRBJ2-1
v_gene: TRBV20-1

CDR3nt: TGCGCCAGCAGCCAAGATGTGGGCGGGAGTTACAATGAGCAGTTCTTC
CDR3aa: CASSQDVGGSYNEQFF
abundance: NA
d_gene: TRBD2
j_gene: TRBJ2-1
v_gene: TRBV4-1

CDR3nt: TGTGCCAGCAGCTTACCAAGTGAAAAACTGTTTTTT
CDR3aa: CASSLPSEKLFF
abundance: few
d_gene: NA
j_gene: TRBJ1-4
v_gene: TRBV7-2